The clone carrying this T cell receptor beta chain has at least ten counts. Its specificity is unknown. Amplification targeted TCR beta CDR3 regions from RNA transcripts. A first-round RT-PCR of the TCR CDR3 used the HTBI primer set. In TCRdb, the multiplex PCR reads were re-called with MiXCR into one record per CDR3 protein. The sample comprises under 450,000 distinct CDR3 sequences, about a sixth of which are singletons, and almost 8% rests with the top ten. The record originates from a study of T cells in Graves' hyperthyroidism and ophthalmopathy. Findings of the study overall: The model's output predicted ophthalmopathy at a median of 6.5 months prior to onset.

Diagnosis of hyperthyroidism was new in patients aged 18 to 65, and its duration was under 2 months. Exclusion criteria comprised uncontrolled infection, other autoimmune disease, pregnancy or lactation. The V end lost 6 bases, the J end lost 2 bases, and 13 bases lay between the germline ends. Per germline, CDR1 MNHNS and CDR2 SASEGT. CDR3 size: 14 residues. This receptor was identified in a woman between 18 and 29 years old with Graves' hyperthyroidism. The V and J genes are TRBV6-1 and TRBJ1-1; D may be TRBD1 (5 bases). The sample comprised blood. The CDR3 DNA reads TGTGCCAGCAGCTCCAACCAGGGAAACACTGAAGCTTTCTTT. Residues: CASSSNQGNTEAFF.